These 17 T cell receptor beta chains originate from one sample sequenced in a study of beta chain features in type 1 diabetes. The sequenced template was cDNA made from the entire isolated RNA. Some clones are missing from TCRdb's copy, which holds only in-frame ones; the method was immunoSEQ multiplex PCR. The table lists hundreds of thousands of clones, 12% to 15% of them singletons. The sample consisted of central memory CD4+ T cells from blood. All receptors come from a man aged 30-40 years in good health.

This clone was seen a few times. The V gene is TRBV5-1, the J gene TRBJ2-1; D is ambiguous. CDR3 length: 12 residues. In germline, CDR1 is SGHRS, CDR2 YFSETQ. V lost 4 bases and J 6 bases, leaving 8 bases between the germline ends. Here the CDR3 DNA reads TGCGCCAGCAGCGCAGACGGCAATGAGCAGTTCTTC. Its protein is CASSADGNEQFF.

The chain joins TRBV4-3 to TRBJ2-5, with 9 bases lining up with TRBD1. The V segment lost 1 base and the J segment 6 bases; nucleotides outside the gene matches: 6. CDR3 length: 15 amino acids. Germline CDR1 is LGHNA and CDR2 is YSLEER. The CDR3, as DNA: TGCGCCAGCAGCCAAGCCTCCGGACAGGGGAAGACCCAGTACTTC. Translation gives CASSQASGQGKTQYF.

In this sample, this clone turned up a few times. Within the sample, other DNA sequences also encode this same CDR3. The V and J genes are TRBV19 and TRBJ1-5; TRBD1 might be the D (6 bases). The CDR3 covers 15 residues. V was shortened by 0 bases and J by 4 bases, with 10 bases between the two germline ends. Germline V CDR1 and CDR2: LNHDA, SQIVND (reference sequence). This CDR3 reads CASSIEGGRNQPQHF. CDR3 bases: TGTGCCAGTAGTATAGAAGGGGGACGGAATCAGCCCCAGCATTTT.

J is TRBJ1-5 and V is TRBV19; no reliable D call. The CDR3 length is 14 residues. With 9 bases removed from V and 3 bases from J, the gap between germline ends came to 15 bases. Germline assignment: CDR1 LNHDA and CDR2 SQIVND (reference sequence). The chain's CDR3 is CASNPGGTNQPQHF. DNA of the CDR3: TGTGCCAGCAACCCGGGCGGAACCAATCAGCCCCAGCATTTT.

A few counts support this clone. V is TRBV5-8 and J is TRBJ2-1; TRBD2 aligns across 14 bases. Germline V gene data show CDR1 as SGHTS and CDR2 as YDEGEE. The CDR3 is made up of 15 amino acids. Losses at the gene ends were 0 bases for V and 8 bases for J; bases not matched to a gene: 1. This CDR3 reads CASSLGGLAGDEQFF. The CDR3 DNA follows: TGTGCCAGCAGCTTGGGGGGACTAGCGGGAGATGAGCAGTTCTTC.

The chain joins TRBV9 to TRBJ1-3; D not resolved. Germline values: CDR1 SGDLS, CDR2 YYNGEE. V lost 3 bases, J lost 2 bases, and 3 bases lay in between. The CDR3 contains 12 residues. The CDR3 sequence: CASSATGNTIYF. CDR3 nucleotide sequence: TGTGCCAGCAGCGCTACTGGAAACACCATATATTTT.

The chain links TRBV5-4 to TRBJ2-5; tentative D call: TRBD2 (7 bases). Trimming left V 4 bases short and J 2 bases short, with 15 bases between. The CDR3 loop spans 15 amino acids. Germline CDR1 SGHNT, CDR2 YYREEE (reference sequence). CDR3 residues: CASSPPRGGQETQYF. CDR3 sequence (DNA): TGTGCCAGCAGCCCCCCAAGGGGGGGACAAGAGACCCAGTACTTC.

This clone was found a few times. V usage is TRBV2 and J usage is TRBJ2-3; D could derive from TRBD1 or TRBD2 (5 bases each). The CDR3 runs to 15 residues. CDR1 and CDR2 from the germline V gene are SNHLY and FYNNEI. V was trimmed by 0 bases and J by 5 bases, leaving 12 bases between them. The CDR3 sequence: CASSEAGREIDTQYF. For the CDR3, the DNA is TGTGCCAGCAGTGAAGCGGGCAGGGAGATAGATACGCAGTATTTT.

The chain recombines TRBV2 with TRBJ2-1, with 8 positions matching TRBD1. The V segment lost 4 bases and the J segment 3 bases; nucleotides outside the gene matches: 5. The CDR3 loop spans 15 amino acids. CDR1 is SNHLY and CDR2 is FYNNEI in the germline V gene. CDR3 loop: CASSVGTGRYNEQFF. Written as DNA, the CDR3 is TGTGCCAGCAGTGTTGGGACAGGTCGCTACAATGAGCAGTTCTTC.

This clone was observed a handful of times. The chain recombines TRBV5-6 with TRBJ1-2; a possible D gene is TRBD1 (5 bases). V lost 0 bases and J 8 bases, leaving 17 bases between the germline ends. This CDR3 is 15 amino acids long. CDR1 and CDR2 from the germline V gene are SGHDT and YYEEEE. CDR3 residues: CASSLVQSRGEGYTF. The CDR3 coding sequence is TGTGCCAGCAGCTTGGTCCAATCGAGGGGCGAAGGCTACACCTTC.

This chain links TRBV11-2 with TRBJ1-5; the D is unclear. The CDR3 sequence is 13 residues long. CDR1 is SGHAT, CDR2 FQNNGV, per germline. Trimming removed 0 bases from V and 6 bases from J, with 6 bases in between. The CDR3 protein is CASSLERSQPQHF. As DNA, the CDR3 is TGTGCCAGCAGCTTAGAACGGAGTCAGCCCCAGCATTTT.

This clone appeared a few times. This sequence joins TRBV7-2 and TRBJ2-2, with 8 bases matching TRBD1. The V segment lost 5 bases and the J segment 6 bases; nucleotides outside the gene matches: 8. Germline CDR1 reads SGHTA; CDR2 reads FQGNSA. The CDR3 has 15 amino acids. CDR3 sequence: CASSRTGRFSGELFF. CDR3 in DNA: TGTGCCAGCAGCCGGACAGGGCGTTTTTCCGGGGAGCTGTTTTTT.

The gene calls are TRBV5-1 and TRBJ2-7; tentative D call: TRBD2 (6 bases). The CDR3 totals 12 residues. CDR1 SGHRS and CDR2 YFSETQ come from the germline V gene. In DNA, the CDR3 is TGCACGAAACCCGAAGGAGGGTACGAGCAGTACGTC. Its protein is CTKPEGGYEQYV.

This clone was observed a few times. A read error is possible here, since a much larger clone lies one base away. The sample holds other DNA sequences that translate to the same CDR3. For the CDR3, the DNA is TGTGCCAGCAGCTCTACCACAGATACGCAGTATTTT. Its translation is CASSSTTDTQYF. The V and J genes are TRBV5-6 and TRBJ2-3; D uncertain. Germline V lookup: CDR1 SGHDT, CDR2 YYEEEE. Trimming took 3 bases from V and 2 from J, leaving 4 bases between them. The CDR3 runs to 12 residues.

The chain recombines TRBV5-6 with TRBJ1-1; TRBD1 aligns across 7 bases. The CDR3 has 15 residues. The germline gives CDR1 SGHDT, CDR2 YYEEEE. V gave up 4 bases and J gave up 1 base; unmatched junction bases: 7. The CDR3 sequence: CASSGPQGTNTEAFF. CDR3 coding DNA: TGTGCCAGCAGCGGACCACAGGGGACGAACACTGAAGCTTTCTTT.

In its sample, this clone was seen a few times. This sequence joins TRBV27 and TRBJ1-2, with D possibly being TRBD1 (6 bases). Deletions cut 6 bases from V and 3 bases from J, with 11 bases between. Per the germline V gene, CDR1 is MNHEY and CDR2 is SMNVEV (reference sequence). The CDR3 consists of 13 residues. Here the CDR3 DNA reads TGTGCCAGCAGCCCTCACAGGGACTATGGCTACACCTTC. Translation gives CASSPHRDYGYTF.

Details on this clone: A read error may explain this, as a much larger clone is one base away. Distinct nucleotide sequences in the sample also encode this CDR3. This sequence joins TRBV2 and TRBJ2-7, with 8 bases identical to TRBD2. CDR3 size: 13 residues. V lost 8 bases and J lost 1; bases outside the gene matches: 4. Germline CDR1 reads SNHLY; CDR2 reads FYNNEI. The CDR3 sequence is CASGRGGSYEQYF. CDR3 bases: TGTGCCAGCGGACGGGGGGGGTCCTACGAGCAGTACTTC.